These T cell receptor beta chains were read from a single sample in a study of blood T cells in healthy people across ages. TCRdb reanalysed the 5' RACE reads using MiXCR and keeps one entry per CDR3 protein. The repertoire has roughly 1,700,000 distinct CDR3 sequences, 25% to 30% of them found once; the top ten carry about 8%. The sample consisted of blood. The receptors stem from a woman aged 30 to 39 in good health. Each CDR3 is given with its conserved first and last residue. D genes are given only for firm matches. The size entry is marked missing in some rows and otherwise reads once, few, many or a size class.

j_call | v_call | clone_size | d_call | cdr3_aa | cdr3_nt
TRBJ1-1 | TRBV21-1 | few | . | CASSPWGMSNTEAFF | TGTGCCAGCAGTCCCTGGGGGATGTCGAACACTGAAGCTTTCTTT
TRBJ1-5 | TRBV2 | . | . | CATGGGGQPQHF | TGTGCCACCGGGGGGGGTGGTCAGCCCCAGCATTTT
TRBJ1-2 | TRBV5-1 | . | . | CASSFGGAQANYGYTF | TGCGCCAGCAGCTTCGGGGGGGCGCAAGCCAACTATGGCTACACCTTC
TRBJ2-7 | TRBV12-3/TRBV12-4 | few | . | CASRPRGRAYEQYF | TGTGCCAGCAGGCCGCGGGGCAGAGCCTACGAGCAGTACTTC
TRBJ2-5 | TRBV20-1 | . | TRBD2 | CSAPGLARKTQYF | TGCAGTGCGCCGGGACTAGCGCGGAAGACCCAGTACTTC
TRBJ1-2 | TRBV4-3 | . | . | CASSQDIPMGDAPILHYGYTF | TGCGCCAGCAGCCAAGATATCCCCATGGGGGATGCGCCGATACTTCACTATGGCTACACCTTC
TRBJ2-7 | TRBV20-1 | many | TRBD2 | CSARQGLGSYEQYF | TGCAGTGCTAGACAAGGACTAGGTTCCTACGAGCAGTACTTC
TRBJ2-7 | TRBV18 | few | TRBD1 | CASSPSPGQLYEQYF | TGTGCCAGCTCACCCAGTCCGGGACAGCTCTACGAGCAGTACTTC
TRBJ1-1 | TRBV19 | . | . | CASLRGGTEAFF | TGTGCCAGTCTTAGGGGGGGGACTGAAGCTTTCTTT
TRBJ2-5 | TRBV20-1 | few | . | CSANGVALTNNEQYF | TGCAGTGCTAACGGAGTAGCATTGACGAACAATGAGCAGTACTTC
TRBJ1-6 | TRBV5-1 | . | TRBD1 | CASSRTGTGRDSPLHF | TGCGCCAGCAGCAGGACCGGGACAGGGCGGGATTCACCCCTCCACTTT
TRBJ1-1 | TRBV6-5 | few | TRBD1 | CASIHRGQGANTEAFF | TGTGCCAGCATCCATCGGGGACAGGGGGCGAACACTGAAGCTTTCTTT
TRBJ2-5 | TRBV6-2/TRBV6-3 | many | . | CASSYDGLQTQYF | TGTGCCAGCAGTTATGACGGACTCCAGACCCAGTACTTC
TRBJ1-2 | TRBV10-3 | . | TRBD1 | CAISPGGAGNGYTF | TGTGCCATCAGCCCAGGGGGCGCCGGGAATGGCTACACCTTC
TRBJ2-2 | TRBV5-1 | . | . | CASSWQGEVSGELFF | TGCGCCAGCAGCTGGCAGGGGGAGGTTTCCGGGGAGCTGTTTTTT
TRBJ2-1 | TRBV9 | . | . | CASSVEGGGINEQFF | TGTGCCAGCAGCGTAGAGGGGGGGGGGATAAATGAGCAGTTCTTC
TRBJ2-1 | TRBV9 | many | . | CASSLSGRSSYNEQFF | TGCGCCAGCAGCCTGAGTGGGCGGAGCTCCTACAATGAGCAGTTCTTC
TRBJ2-1 | TRBV2 | few | . | CASSEISDEQFF | TGTGCCAGCAGTGAAATTAGTGACGAGCAGTTCTTC